This T cell receptor (beta chain) was sequenced in a study of blood T cell repertoires in COVID-19. Clones were sequenced by immunoSEQ multiplex PCR, and TCRdb holds only the in-frame ones, with some missing. The sample gives 110,000 to 150,000 clones, approximately 80% of which show up once; roughly 1.7% is in the top ten. CDR1 and CDR2 from the germline V gene are LNHDA and SQIVND (reference sequence). The CDR3 loop spans 12 amino acids. V lost 7 bases and J lost 7, with 13 bases in between. This sequence joins TRBV19 and TRBJ1-2, with D possibly TRBD1 on 5 matching bases. The source of this sequence is a woman younger than 30 who had been exposed to COVID-19. The sequenced sample was PBMCs or T cells enriched from blood (not recorded which). CDR3 loop: CASTTGLGGYTF. CDR3 bases: TGTGCCAGTACCACAGGCCTGGGTGGCTACACCTTC.